The present TCR beta chain was sequenced within a study of neurological immune-mediated disorders (dated by TCRdb to about 2019). Concerning the study at large: Peripheral blood TCR-beta repertoires from patients with HTLV-I-associated myelopathy (HAM/TSP), patients with multiple sclerosis, and healthy controls were compared in the study using UMI-based sequencing. The approximately 110 TCR-beta libraries included longitudinal samples, technical triplicates and paired sorted CD4+ and CD8+ T-cell subsets alongside PBMC samples. Of the approximately 70 subjects in the cohort, about 14 were HAM/TSP patients, roughly 35 were multiple sclerosis patients, and about 20 were healthy controls.

cDNA was synthesized by template-switch 5'RACE using a primer with a 10-nucleotide random unique molecular identifier that tagged each TCR transcript. Every sequencing run covered 15-18 subjects and yielded more than 180 million TCR-beta sequences. The RNeasy kit was used to extract total RNA. The KAPA Real-time Library Amplification kit was used to amplify TCR-beta VDJ regions with primers for the TCR constant region and the 5'RACE anchor. A first PCR added sample indexes and Illumina adaptors, and a second PCR then raised library yield. After purification with Ampure beads, the TCR product of roughly 650 bp was size-selected on a 2% E-gel SizeSelection system. Library quality was checked on a Bioanalyzer, concentration was measured with Qubit, and libraries were quantified with the Kapa Library Quantification kit before pooling. Libraries were sequenced paired-end 2 x 150 bp on an Illumina HiSeq 2500. To increase sequence diversity, roughly 24-32% phiX was spiked into each library pool. The authors processed their data as follows. Quality-filtered reads were processed with the UMI-based MiGEC pipeline, and over 80% of raw TCR sequences were removed by the MiGEC pipeline during error correction. VDJ genes were aligned to IMGT germline references, and clonotypes were defined by unique CDR3 amino acid sequence plus V-J genes. Clonal expansion, Shannon diversity and CDR3 relatedness were evaluated with VDJtools (CalcPairwiseDistances, ClusterSamples), while phylogenetic trees were built in CLCbio workbench. Expanded clones were defined as having at least 8 unique UMIs, based on coefficient-of-variation modelling across technical triplicates. TCRdb reworked the public reads: Q25 trimming with fastp, MiXCR clone assembly, productive beta chains retained. Each CDR3 protein appears once, grouped with its most common genes and DNA. None of the V and J calls come from the authors' own analysis; TCRdb made them. Here the sample has about 79,000 distinct CDR3 sequences; 11% to 15% occur a single time. The top ten hold under 7% of the sample.

This clonotype appeared many times. There is no known antigen for this receptor. No qualities accompany the bases; no much larger clone lies one base away. Blood bank volunteers in Maryland, USA served as the healthy controls. For unsorted PBMC libraries, 2 million PBMCs were used after storage in RNAlater at -80 degrees C until RNA extraction. PBMCs were separated from peripheral blood using Ficoll-Hypaque density gradient centrifugation and then cryopreserved in liquid nitrogen. General study outcomes and caveats: Across subjects, expanded clones never shared an identical CDR3 amino acid sequence, which suggests that the TCR-beta repertoires in every group were private. The highest TCR clonal expansion was observed in HAM/TSP patients, whereas the lowest was observed in MS patients, even when compared with healthy controls.

The germline V gene specifies MDHEN as CDR1 and SYDVKM as CDR2. CDR3 length: 14 amino acids, cysteine to phenylalanine. Only CDR3 DNA is held: 42 bases, read in frame from base 1. The V end loses 1 base and the J end loses 9 bases, and a stretch of 10 bases separates them. The specimen sequenced was PBMCs. This receptor was taken from a woman aged 50 to 60 in good health. Here the chain combines TRBV28 and TRBJ2-6, with no confident D gene call. At the DNA level, the sequence is TGTGCCAGCAGTTTATACAGTACGGGCAACGTCCTGACTTTC. It translates to CASSLYSTGNVLTF. Reference TRBV28 and TRBJ2-6 proteins supply the regions before and after the CDR3; the full variable domain is: DVKVTQSSRYLVKRTGEKVFLECVQDMDHENMFWYRQDPGLGLRLIYFSYDVKMKEKGDIPEGYSVSREKKERFSLILESASTNQTSMYLCASSLYSTGNVLTFGAGSRLTVL.